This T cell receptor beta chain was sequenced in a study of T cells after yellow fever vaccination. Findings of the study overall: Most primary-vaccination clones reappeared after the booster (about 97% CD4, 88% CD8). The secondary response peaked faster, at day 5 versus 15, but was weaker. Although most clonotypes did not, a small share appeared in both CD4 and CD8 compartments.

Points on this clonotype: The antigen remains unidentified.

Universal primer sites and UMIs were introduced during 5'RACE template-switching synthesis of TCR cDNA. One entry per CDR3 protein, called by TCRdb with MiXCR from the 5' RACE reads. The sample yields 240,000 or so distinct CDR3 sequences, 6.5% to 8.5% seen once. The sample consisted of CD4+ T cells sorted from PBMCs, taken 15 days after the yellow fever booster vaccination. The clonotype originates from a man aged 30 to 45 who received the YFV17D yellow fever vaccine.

CDR3 loop: CASTPTVRGAGNYGYTF. Here the CDR3 DNA reads TGTGCCAGTACCCCTACCGTCCGGGGGGCCGGAAACTATGGCTACACCTTC. The chain recombines TRBV19 with TRBJ1-2; D possibly corresponds to TRBD1 (6 bases). CDR3 length equals 17 residues. V was shortened by 7 bases and J by 2 bases, with 23 bases between the two germline ends. CDR1 and CDR2 from the germline V gene are LNHDA and SQIVND (reference sequence). Supplemented by reference TRBV19 and TRBJ1-2, the full variable domain reads DGGITQSPKYLFRKEGQNVTLSCEQNLNHDAMYWYRQDPGQGLRLIYYSQIVNDFQKGDIAEGYSVSREKKESFPLTVTSAQKNPTAFYLCASTPTVRGAGNYGYTFGSGTRLTVV.